The present entry profiles one TCR beta chain with its context. No antigen is known for it. Other DNA sequences in the same sample also yield this CDR3. The record originates from a study of OX40 agonist ivuxolimab in advanced cancers. About the research overall: Given to patients was ivuxolimab, an agonistic anti-OX40 (CD134) antibody.

Regarding the study as a whole: In the 0.1 to 3.0 mg/kg range, CD4+ and CD8+ blood T cells had expanded clonally by week 6.

This CDR3 has 15 residues. The V gene's germline CDR1 is SQVTM and CDR2 ANQGSEA. Unmatched junction bases numbered 11, after V lost 6 bases and J lost 2 bases. TCRdb's copy holds only in-frame clones and misses some; the assay was immunoSEQ multiplex PCR. The sample has about 98,000 clones, approximately 93% seen once; the top ten hold 0.26%. This clonotype originated in an adult with an advanced solid tumor such as melanoma, head and neck, liver or kidney cancer. Source: CD4+ or CD8+ T cells sorted from blood, taken in a trial of the OX40 agonist ivuxolimab. The chain links TRBV29-1 to TRBJ2-7; 9 positions match TRBD1. This CDR3 reads CSVASGQGQAYEQYV. Here the CDR3 DNA reads TGCAGCGTGGCCTCGGGACAGGGTCAGGCCTACGAGCAGTACGTC.